Each of the 26 T cell receptor beta chains below was sequenced from the same sample in a study of identical twins. TCRdb redid the calling of the 5' RACE reads with MiXCR, one entry per CDR3 protein. Of some 690,000 distinct CDR3 sequences in the sample, 20% to 25% are singletons; the top ten hold more than 4%. Another study also made use of these data, one on T cells expressing NK-cell markers.

The specimen was PBMCs. These TCRs come from a woman aged 18-29 years in good health.

This clonotype was seen only a few times. V is TRBV5-1 and J is TRBJ2-1; D may be TRBD2 (6 bases). The CDR3 is 11 residues long. Germline values: CDR1 SGHRS, CDR2 YFSETQ. V lost 7 bases, J lost 8 bases, and 10 bases lay in between. The CDR3 protein is CASGRTDEQFF. The DNA of the CDR3 is TGCGCCAGCGGGAGGACGGATGAGCAGTTCTTC.

This clonotype was detected ten times or more. V and J are TRBV12-3 or TRBV12-4 and TRBJ2-5; 12 bases agree with TRBD2. The junction had 10 bases not matched to a gene; V was cut back by 5 bases and J by 12 bases. The CDR3 loop spans 14 amino acids. CDR3 loop: CASSPRTSGETKYF. In DNA form, the CDR3 reads TGTGCCAGCAGTCCACGGACTAGCGGGGAAACCAAGTACTTC.

In this sample, this clonotype turned up a few times. This chain joins TRBV20-1 and TRBJ2-1, with TRBD2 identical over 10 bases. Trimming cost V 3 bases and J 5 bases; bases outside gene matches: 4. The length of the CDR3 is 14 residues. Germline V gene sequence: CDR1 DFQATT, CDR2 SNEGSKA (reference sequence). The CDR3 is CSARWTSGDNEQFF. The CDR3 bases are TGCAGTGCTAGGTGGACTAGCGGAGACAATGAGCAGTTCTTC.

This rearrangement joins TRBV27 to TRBJ1-1, with D unresolved. The CDR3 is 13 amino acids. Between the trimmed V and J ends, which lost 5 bases and 4 bases, there was a span of 11 bases. Germline V CDR1 and CDR2: MNHEY, SMNVEV (reference sequence). For the CDR3, the DNA is TGTGCCAGCAGTAAATACAGTGGCACTGAAGCTTTCTTT. It codes for CASSKYSGTEAFF.

The CDR3 coding sequence is TGCAGTGCTAGCGGGGACTTACGATTTAGGGGGTTTACAGATACGCAGTATTTT. Translation gives CSASGDLRFRGFTDTQYF. The rearrangement links TRBV20-1 to TRBJ2-3; D might be TRBD1 or TRBD2, each matching 6 bases. The ends were cut back, 3 bases at V and 3 bases at J, with 25 bases in the middle. CDR1 and CDR2 from the germline V gene are DFQATT and SNEGSKA (reference sequence). There are 18 residues in the CDR3.

This chain joins TRBV29-1 and TRBJ2-1, with D perhaps being TRBD1 or TRBD2 (6 bases each). Trimming took 6 bases from V and 7 from J, leaving 16 bases between them. Per germline, CDR1 SQVTM and CDR2 ANQGSEA. This CDR3 comprises 13 residues. CDR3 DNA sequence: TGCAGCGTGACGGGGGCGATCGGTAATGAGCAGTTCTTC. Translated: CSVTGAIGNEQFF.

This clonotype came up many times. This chain links TRBV5-1 with TRBJ1-2, with D hard to call. Per germline, CDR1 SGHRS and CDR2 YFSETQ. The CDR3 length is 14 residues. Trimming removed 4 bases from V and 2 bases from J, with 12 bases in between. The CDR3 protein is CASSPEGRNYGYTF. In DNA, the CDR3 is TGCGCCAGCAGCCCGGAGGGCCGGAACTATGGCTACACCTTC.

This clonotype came up a few times. V usage is TRBV6-5 and J usage is TRBJ2-7; 13 nucleotides agree with TRBD2. CDR1 and CDR2 (germline): MNHEY, SVGAGI. The CDR3 spans 15 residues. Losses at the gene ends were 2 bases for V and 6 bases for J; bases not matched to a gene: 4. Here the CDR3 DNA reads TGTGCCAGCAGTTACGCAGGACTAGCGGGAGTCGAGCAGTACTTC. This sequence encodes CASSYAGLAGVEQYF.

J is TRBJ1-2 and V is TRBV20-1; 9 bases are shared with TRBD1. J gave up 4 bases and V 0 bases, and 12 bases lay outside the gene matches. This CDR3 contains 17 residues. CDR1 is DFQATT and CDR2 is SNEGSKA in the germline V gene (reference sequence). The CDR3 region is CSAREFNRDRALYGYTF. The CDR3 nucleotides are TGCAGTGCTAGAGAGTTCAACCGGGACAGGGCCCTCTATGGCTACACCTTC.

The chain is built from TRBV6-5 and TRBJ1-6, with D possibly being TRBD1 (5 bases). This CDR3 contains 16 residues. CDR1 and CDR2 (germline): MNHEY, SVGAGI. V was pared by 0 bases and J by 10 bases, with 16 bases between. CDR3 loop: CASSYSPRWGRSPLHF. The CDR3 DNA is TGTGCCAGCAGTTACTCCCCCCGCTGGGGGAGGTCACCCCTCCACTTT.

This clonotype has a count of ten or more. The J gene is TRBJ2-2, the V gene TRBV25-1; 7 positions agree with TRBD1. This CDR3 spans 15 amino acids. Germline lookup yields CDR1 MGHDK and CDR2 SYGVNS. V was clipped by 6 bases and J by 3 bases; unmatched bases: 7. CDR3 amino acids: CASRTGSGDTGELFF. In nucleotides, the CDR3 is TGTGCCAGCAGGACAGGGAGCGGCGACACCGGGGAGCTGTTTTTT.

The chain employs TRBV9 and TRBJ2-5; D remains ambiguous. V was cut by 3 bases and J by 5 bases, with 11 bases left in between. The CDR3 runs 13 residues. The germline gives CDR1 SGDLS, CDR2 YYNGEE. DNA for the CDR3: TGTGCCAGCAGCGCCCGGCATTACGAGACCCAGTACTTC. Its protein is CASSARHYETQYF.

In its sample, this clonotype was seen a few times. The genes are TRBV6-5 and TRBJ1-1; D is ambiguous. The CDR3 length is 15 residues. Trimming stripped 2 bases from V and 1 base from J, with 11 bases between. Germline loops: CDR1 MNHEY, CDR2 SVGAGI. The DNA of the CDR3 is TGTGCCAGCAGTTACACTAGTACCCCGAACACTGAAGCTTTCTTT. This encodes CASSYTSTPNTEAFF.

This clonotype has just a few counts. This sequence joins TRBV19 and TRBJ1-5; no firm D call. The CDR3 consists of 16 residues. V was shortened by 1 base and J by 1 base, with 11 bases between the two germline ends. CDR1 LNHDA and CDR2 SQIVND come from the germline V gene (reference sequence). This chain's CDR3 is CASSIGAGYSNQPQHF. The CDR3 nucleotides read TGTGCCAGTAGTATAGGTGCTGGGTACAGCAATCAGCCCCAGCATTTT.

The rearrangement links TRBV9 to TRBJ2-1, with 14 bases that match TRBD2. Per germline, CDR1 SGDLS and CDR2 YYNGEE. There are 15 residues in the CDR3. The V and J ends lost 4 bases and 9 bases, in that order; junction bases with no gene match: 6. CDR3 nucleotide sequence: TGTGCCAGCAGCCCGGGACTAGCGGGAGCGGGTGAGCAGTTCTTC. Protein product: CASSPGLAGAGEQFF.

V is TRBV5-8 and J is TRBJ1-1; unclear D gene. CDR1 and CDR2 from the germline V gene are SGHTS and YDEGEE. The CDR3 has 15 amino acids. The V and J ends lost 1 base and 3 bases respectively, with 13 bases between them. Written as DNA, the CDR3 is TGTGCCAGCAGCTTGCCTACGGTAGAGGACACTGAAGCTTTCTTT. Protein: CASSLPTVEDTEAFF.

This clonotype was seen a few times. The CDR3 bases are TGTGCCTGGAGTCCAACAGGGGGCAAAAACATTCAGTACTTC. Translating gives CAWSPTGGKNIQYF. This rearrangement joins TRBV30 to TRBJ2-4; 8 bases are a match to TRBD1. This CDR3 contains 14 residues. CDR1 is GTSNPN, CDR2 SVGIG, per germline (reference sequence). The V segment lost 2 bases and the J segment 3 bases; nucleotides outside the gene matches: 3. Full variable domain (remainder filled in from reference TRBV30 and TRBJ2-4): SQTIHQWPATLVQPVGSPLSLECTVEGTSNPNLYWYRQAAGRGLQLLFYSVGIGQISSEVPQNLSASRPQDRQFILSSKKLLLSDSGFYLCAWSPTGGKNIQYFGAGTRLSVL.

This clonotype has only a few counts. The chain couples TRBV11-3 to TRBJ2-7, with a weak D call TRBD1 (5 bases). Germline V gene data show CDR1 as SGHNT and CDR2 as YENEEA. Trimming cost V 3 bases and J 2 bases, with 11 bases left between them. The CDR3 length is 14 residues. In DNA, the CDR3 is TGTGCCAGCAGCTTTGGAGACAGTACCTACGAGCAGTACTTC. Residues: CASSFGDSTYEQYF.

The V gene is TRBV12-3 or TRBV12-4, the J gene TRBJ2-1; 11 bases are shared with TRBD2. This CDR3 spans 17 amino acids. Unmatched junction bases numbered 6, after V lost 5 bases and J lost 0 bases. This chain's CDR3 is CASSKTSGGTSYNEQFF. As DNA, the CDR3 is TGTGCCAGCAGTAAAACTAGCGGGGGCACCTCCTACAATGAGCAGTTCTTC.

This clonotype was observed many times. V usage is TRBV5-1 and J usage is TRBJ2-1; D may be TRBD1 (6 bases). Germline CDR1 reads SGHRS; CDR2 reads YFSETQ. This CDR3 has 16 amino acids. Trimming removed 0 bases at V and 0 bases at J, with 10 bases between. The CDR3 loop is CASSLGADSSYNEQFF. The CDR3 DNA reads as TGCGCCAGCAGCTTGGGGGCGGACAGCTCCTACAATGAGCAGTTCTTC.

The rearrangement uses TRBV20-1 and TRBJ2-7; 7 nucleotides align to TRBD2. V was clipped by 0 bases and J by 3 bases; unmatched bases: 11. There are 16 residues in the CDR3. Per germline, CDR1 DFQATT and CDR2 SNEGSKA (reference sequence). The CDR3 region has the DNA TGCAGTGCTAGAGATCTAAGAACGGGAGGAAACTACGAGCAGTACTTC. As protein: CSARDLRTGGNYEQYF.

The chain employs TRBV5-1 and TRBJ1-1; D is possibly TRBD1 (5 bases). The CDR3 is 12 amino acids. Germline CDR1 SGHRS, CDR2 YFSETQ. Trimming removed 6 bases at V and 5 bases at J, with 11 bases between. The CDR3 DNA follows: TGCGCCAGCACGCTCGGGGGAACTGAAGCTTTCTTT. Its protein is CASTLGGTEAFF.

On this clonotype itself: At one boundary the junction diverges from the germline segment, which might be a read error. V is TRBV4-2 and J is TRBJ2-3, with 9 bases aligning to TRBD1. This CDR3 contains 16 residues. Per germline, CDR1 LGHNA and CDR2 YNFKEQ. The CDR3 bases are TGTGCCAGCACCCAAACGGGACAGGGAACCGCCGATACGCAGTATTTT. Encoded protein: CASTQTGQGTADTQYF.

This clonotype was seen a few times. The CDR3 nucleotides read TGTGCCAGCAGCCTAGGGGTCAGTGGTGGAGGGTACGAGCAGTACTTC. Its protein is CASSLGVSGGGYEQYF. The V gene is TRBV7-6, the J gene TRBJ2-7; D is possibly TRBD2 (6 bases). This CDR3 has 16 residues. The germline V gene encodes CDR1 SGHVS and CDR2 FNYEAQ. Trimming left V 5 bases short and J 4 bases short, with 21 bases between.

This clonotype appeared many times. The CDR3 protein is CASSFFKPLGNEQFF. As DNA, the CDR3 is TGCGCCAGCAGCTTCTTCAAGCCCCTAGGAAATGAGCAGTTCTTC. J is TRBJ2-1 and V is TRBV5-1; the D is unclear. The CDR3 loop spans 15 amino acids. Per the germline V gene, CDR1 is SGHRS and CDR2 is YFSETQ. Deletions cut 2 bases from V and 7 bases from J, with 16 bases between.

This clonotype has just a few counts. The chain uses TRBV27 and TRBJ2-4, with D uncertain. The germline V gene encodes CDR1 MNHEY and CDR2 SMNVEV (reference sequence). V was trimmed by 6 bases and J by 8 bases, leaving 14 bases between them. This CDR3 spans 13 amino acids. DNA for the CDR3: TGTGCCAGCAGCAGCCCAAACCGGGACATTCAGTACTTC. Amino acid sequence: CASSSPNRDIQYF.